This passage covers 6 T cell receptor beta chains from one sample sequenced in a study of lung T cells in sarcoidosis with Löfgren's syndrome. TCRdb redid the calling of the reads with MiXCR, one entry per CDR3 protein. The table shows roughly 7,800 distinct CDR3 sequences, with roughly 21% occurring only once. The sample comprised CD4+ T cells from bronchoalveolar lavage fluid. The receptor source for this set is a human donor with sarcoidosis (Löfgren's syndrome or another form), or a control subject (not recorded which).

This clonotype was observed many times. The chain has TRBV19 and TRBJ1-5; tentative D call: TRBD1 (5 bases). With 5 bases removed from V and 7 bases from J, the gap between germline ends came to 12 bases. Germline V gene lookup returns CDR1 LNHDA and CDR2 SQIVND (reference sequence). This CDR3 spans 13 amino acids. The CDR3 sequence: CASSGRVQQPQHF. CDR3 DNA: TGTGCCAGTAGTGGCAGGGTACAACAGCCCCAGCATTTT.

This clonotype was detected ten times or more. The chain links TRBV20-1 to TRBJ1-1; TRBD1 might be the D (5 bases). The length of the CDR3 is 13 residues. From germline, CDR1 is DFQATT and CDR2 SNEGSKA (reference sequence). V lost 1 base to trimming and J lost 4 bases, with 10 bases between them. The CDR3 sequence: CSARAGGGTEAFF. The CDR3 DNA reads as TGCAGTGCTAGAGCTGGGGGAGGCACTGAAGCTTTCTTT.

This clonotype is medium-sized by share. The rearrangement links TRBV27 to TRBJ1-6; 10 bases align to TRBD1. With V trimmed by 7 bases and J by 2 bases, 2 bases remained unmatched. The CDR3 loop spans 15 amino acids. CDR1 is MNHEY and CDR2 is SMNVEV in the germline V gene (reference sequence). CDR3 amino acids: CASKTGGPYNSPLHF. The CDR3 bases are TGTGCCAGCAAGACAGGGGGCCCCTATAATTCACCCCTCCACTTT.

As for this clonotype: A much larger clone differs from this one at a single base, so this may be a read error. The chain joins TRBV6-1 to TRBJ2-1, with D unresolved. The CDR3 has 15 amino acids. Deletions cut 1 base from V and 5 bases from J, with 12 bases between. The germline gives CDR1 MNHNS, CDR2 SASEGT. CDR3 nucleotides: TGTGCCAGCAGTGAAGACAGTGTATCCCACAATGAGCAGTTCTTC. Amino acids: CASSEDSVSHNEQFF.

This clonotype was recorded a few times. CDR3 amino acids: CASSLGATIYF. CDR3 coding DNA: TGTGCCAGCAGCTTAGGTGCCACCATATATTTT. This chain joins TRBV7-9 and TRBJ1-3, with no clear D. The CDR3 is 11 amino acids. V was shortened by 1 base and J by 9 bases, with 4 bases between the two germline ends. Germline V CDR1 and CDR2: SEHNR, FQNEAQ (reference sequence).

This sequence joins TRBV2 and TRBJ1-2; perhaps TRBD1 as D (6 bases). Trimming took 5 bases from V and 6 from J, leaving 13 bases between them. CDR3 length: 13 amino acids. Germline-derived CDR1 and CDR2 are SNHLY and FYNNEI. The CDR3 is CASSQQGVHGYTF. The CDR3 coding sequence is TGTGCCAGCAGTCAACAGGGTGTCCATGGCTACACCTTC. Looking up the rest from reference TRBV2 and TRBJ1-2 gives the full variable domain: EPEVTQTPSHQVTQMGQEVILRCVPISNHLYFYWYRQILGQKVEFLVSFYNNEISEKSEIFDDQFSVERPDGSNFTLKIRSTKLEDSAMYFCASSQQGVHGYTFGSGTRLTVV.